What follows is one T cell receptor (beta chain) and its context. Its antigen remains unknown. V lost 3 bases and J lost 6, with 5 bases in between. The CDR3 runs 11 residues. Germline CDR1 reads LNHNV; CDR2 reads YYDKDF (reference sequence). RNA transcripts gave rise to amplified TCR beta CDR3 regions. First-round RT-PCR of the TCR CDR3 relied on the HTBI primer set. TCRdb passed the multiplex PCR reads through MiXCR, listing each CDR3 protein once. The sample yields about 700,000 distinct CDR3 sequences, approximately 42% seen once. These data originate in a study of T cells in Graves' hyperthyroidism and ophthalmopathy. General study findings and limits: For ophthalmopathy, model prediction preceded onset by a median 6.5 months. Blood also showed most of the thyroid clonotypes that were expanded above 0.001.

J is TRBJ1-2 and V is TRBV15; D remains ambiguous. Sequenced sample: peripheral blood or thyroid tissue (not recorded which). The clonotype was recovered from an adult man with Graves' disease, either hyperthyroidism or ophthalmopathy (not recorded which). CDR3 residues: CATSRIDGYTF. In DNA, the CDR3 is TGTGCCACCAGCAGGATCGATGGCTACACCTTC.